This is a list of T cell receptor beta chains from one sample in a study of beta chain features in type 1 diabetes. Profiling relied on immunoSEQ multiplex PCR, and the TCRdb table lists in-frame clones only, not all of them. The sample contains 310,000 or so clones, approximately 11% of which appear only once. Source material: naive CD4+ T cells from blood. These receptors were collected from a woman aged 25 to 39 in good health. Both conserved end residues are part of each CDR3. A D gene is named only where the DNA matches it firmly. Only part of the rows carry a size: once, few, many, or a class if the clone is expanded.

v_gene	len	d_gene	j_gene	abundance	CDR3aa	CDR3nt
TRBV7-8	16	NA	TRBJ2-3	few	CASSLDASARTDTQYF	TGTGCCAGCAGCTTAGATGCTAGCGCCCGCACAGATACGCAGTATTTT
TRBV6-5	15	NA	TRBJ2-1	NA	CASSYSAPSPNEQFF	TGTGCCAGCAGTTACTCGGCTCCTAGCCCGAATGAGCAGTTCTTC
TRBV28	13	NA	TRBJ1-2	few	CASSSRVFDGYTF	TGTGCCAGCAGTTCGAGGGTGTTCGATGGCTACACCTTC
TRBV28	16	NA	TRBJ2-6	NA	CASSKGLRRRANVLTF	TGTGCCAGCAGCAAGGGGTTGAGGCGAAGAGCCAACGTCCTGACTTTC
TRBV9	17	TRBD1	TRBJ1-1	few	CASSVVPVGQQNTEAFF	TGTGCCAGCAGCGTAGTTCCCGTGGGACAGCAGAACACTGAAGCTTTCTTT
TRBV7-9	14	NA	TRBJ2-7	few	CASSYRVGSYEQYF	TGTGCCAGCAGCTACAGGGTGGGATCCTACGAGCAGTACTTC
TRBV25-1	12	NA	TRBJ2-7	NA	CASSRTPGEQYF	TGTGCCAGCAGCCGGACCCCGGGAGAGCAGTACTTC
TRBV15	16	TRBD1	TRBJ2-1	few	CATSRDLGGSYNEQFF	TGTGCCACCAGCAGAGATTTAGGGGGCAGCTACAATGAGCAGTTCTTC
TRBV4-3	13	NA	TRBJ2-1	few	CASSQDLQREQFF	TGCGCCAGCAGCCAAGATCTCCAGCGCGAGCAGTTCTTC
TRBV5-4	13	NA	TRBJ2-3	NA	CASSLGEADTQYF	TGTGCCAGCAGCTTGGGAGAGGCAGATACGCAGTATTTT
TRBV19	15	NA	TRBJ2-1	few	CASSITGISYNEQFF	TGTGCCAGTAGTATTACAGGGATTTCCTACAATGAGCAGTTCTTC
TRBV6-5	14	NA	TRBJ2-7	NA	CASSYMGQPYEQYF	TGTGCCAGCAGTTACATGGGACAACCCTACGAGCAGTACTTC
TRBV5-1	16	NA	TRBJ2-3	few	CASSLAGGQRTDTQYF	TGCGCCAGCAGCTTGGCCGGGGGACAGCGGACAGATACGCAGTATTTT
TRBV4-2	18	NA	TRBJ2-2	NA	CASSHHADLGANTGELFF	TGTGCCAGCAGCCACCATGCGGACTTAGGAGCGAACACCGGGGAGCTGTTTTTT
TRBV28	15	TRBD2	TRBJ2-1	few	CASSVPGLADNEQFF	TGTGCCAGCAGTGTCCCGGGACTAGCAGACAATGAGCAGTTCTTC
TRBV5-8	13	NA	TRBJ1-1	NA	CASSLRGDTEAFF	TGTGCCAGCAGCTTACGGGGGGACACTGAAGCTTTCTTT
TRBV7-9	16	TRBD1	TRBJ2-1	few	CASSFLRDRAFAEQFF	TGTGCCAGCAGCTTCCTCCGGGACAGAGCGTTCGCTGAGCAGTTCTTC
TRBV27	15	NA	TRBJ2-7	few	CASSLSRLTYYEQYF	TGTGCCAGCAGTTTATCGCGGCTGACCTACTACGAGCAGTACTTC
TRBV27	15	TRBD2	TRBJ2-1	few	CASSLPSGSGYEQFF	TGTGCCAGCAGTTTACCCAGCGGGAGCGGATATGAGCAGTTCTTC
TRBV14	14	NA	TRBJ2-2	few	CASSPLRSTGELFF	TGTGCCAGCAGCCCCCTGAGGAGCACCGGGGAGCTGTTTTTT
TRBV11-2	16	TRBD2	TRBJ2-3	few	CASSLGLAGNTDTQYF	TGTGCCAGCAGCTTGGGACTAGCGGGGAACACAGATACGCAGTATTTT
TRBV10-3	13	NA	TRBJ2-7	NA	CAISEQGTYEQYF	TGTGCCATCAGTGAACAGGGTACCTACGAGCAGTACTTC
TRBV5-1	13	NA	TRBJ1-1	NA	CASSSGQNTEAFF	TGCGCCAGCAGCTCAGGGCAGAACACTGAAGCTTTCTTT
TRBV7-2	16	TRBD2	TRBJ2-1	few	CASSFLGTSGNNEQFF	TGTGCCAGCAGCTTCCTTGGGACTAGCGGGAACAATGAGCAGTTCTTC
TRBV7-2	17	NA	TRBJ2-3	few	CASSLASGKGVIDTQYF	TGTGCCAGCAGCTTAGCGTCGGGAAAGGGAGTTATAGATACGCAGTATTTT
TRBV5-1	12	NA	TRBJ2-3	NA	CASSPSTDTQYF	TGCGCCAGCAGCCCTAGCACAGATACGCAGTATTTT
TRBV28	16	NA	TRBJ1-5	NA	CASSLGRGGSNQPQHF	TGTGCCAGCAGTTTAGGAAGGGGAGGGAGCAATCAGCCCCAGCATTTT
TRBV6-1	16	NA	TRBJ1-5	few	CASSEAHGRVYQPQHF	TGTGCCAGCAGTGAAGCGCATGGCAGGGTCTATCAGCCCCAGCATTTT
TRBV14	17	TRBD1	TRBJ2-1	few	CASSQSPGRGSYNEQFF	TGTGCCAGCAGCCAGTCCCCGGGCAGGGGGTCCTACAATGAGCAGTTCTTC
TRBV29-1	13	NA	TRBJ2-5	NA	CSVVGLAGETQYF	TGCAGCGTTGTGGGTTTAGCTGGAGAGACCCAGTACTTC
TRBV9	18	TRBD2	TRBJ2-3	once	CASSVGVSGSEGTDTQYF	TGTGCCAGCAGCGTAGGTGTTAGCGGGAGCGAGGGGACAGATACGCAGTATTTT
TRBV28	15	TRBD2	TRBJ2-7	few	CASSPGGASSYEQYF	TGTGCCAGCAGCCCCGGGGGGGCCAGCTCCTACGAGCAGTACTTC
TRBV28	12	TRBD1	TRBJ1-1	NA	CASRTGDTEAFF	TGTGCCAGCAGGACAGGGGATACTGAAGCTTTCTTT
TRBV29-1	13	TRBD2	TRBJ2-1	NA	CSIMTSAYNEQFF	TGCAGCATTATGACTAGCGCCTACAATGAGCAGTTCTTC
TRBV11-2	12	NA	TRBJ2-3	few	CASSRDTDTQYF	TGTGCCAGCAGCCGAGACACAGATACGCAGTATTTT
TRBV5-8	16	TRBD1	TRBJ1-2	NA	CASSLSLGTGNYGYTF	TGTGCCAGCAGCCTATCCCTTGGGACAGGGAACTATGGCTACACCTTC
TRBV19	15	TRBD1	TRBJ2-7	few	CASSLAGTGYNEQYF	TGTGCCAGTAGTCTCGCCGGGACAGGGTATAACGAGCAGTACTTC
TRBV6-6	12	TRBD1	TRBJ1-2	NA	CAIATGVSGYTF	TGTGCCATCGCAACAGGGGTCTCTGGCTACACCTTC
TRBV28	14	NA	TRBJ1-1	few	CASSRVTGATEAFF	TGTGCCAGCAGCAGAGTTACAGGTGCCACTGAAGCTTTCTTT
TRBV23-1	17	TRBD1	TRBJ1-5	NA	CASSHYFIGTGDQPQHF	TGCGCCAGCAGTCACTATTTTATTGGGACAGGGGATCAGCCCCAGCATTTT
TRBV5-4	15	TRBD2	TRBJ2-1	NA	CASSWTSGPYNEQFF	TGTGCCAGCAGCTGGACTAGCGGGCCCTACAATGAGCAGTTCTTC